These T cell receptor beta chains were read from a single sample in a study of cytomegalovirus exposure and HLA in healthy donors. Method: immunoSEQ multiplex PCR; TCRdb's copy keeps in-frame clones and lacks some. The sample records approximately 150,000 clones, approximately 72% being singletons. Specimen: PBMCs. All receptors come from a human donor in good health. CDR3s leave out the opening cysteine and the closing phenylalanine or tryptophan. Not all rows give a size; the values are once, few, many and, for expanded clones, a class.

CDR3 length: 10; clone size: few; V gene: TRBV5-1; CDR3 protein: ASSKEYYEQY
CDR3 length: 14; clone size: NA; V gene: TRBV5-1; CDR3 protein: ASSLEGGQGGDTQY
CDR3 length: 14; clone size: NA; V gene: TRBV5-8; CDR3 protein: ASSSGQGLVNTEAF
CDR3 length: 11; clone size: NA; V gene: TRBV29-1; CDR3 protein: SVEPGGKTEAF
CDR3 length: 17; clone size: NA; V gene: TRBV15; CDR3 protein: ATSRDPFYGTGVSYEQY
CDR3 length: 12; clone size: NA; V gene: TRBV6-5; CDR3 protein: ASSYSVGAYEQY
CDR3 length: 13; clone size: NA; V gene: TRBV28; CDR3 protein: ASSSSGGGNTEAF
CDR3 length: 14; clone size: NA; V gene: TRBV4-3; CDR3 protein: ASSQDTDSYNSPLH
CDR3 length: 12; clone size: NA; V gene: TRBV9; CDR3 protein: ASSGGTAGNTIY
CDR3 length: 14; clone size: once; V gene: TRBV2; CDR3 protein: ASSEAVAGSSYEQY
CDR3 length: 16; clone size: NA; V gene: TRBV4-1; CDR3 protein: ASSQSIPLGTTDQPQH
CDR3 length: 13; clone size: once; V gene: TRBV9; CDR3 protein: ASSGLGGGAGELF
CDR3 length: 11; clone size: once; V gene: TRBV5-1; CDR3 protein: ASSLTGADTQY
CDR3 length: 13; clone size: NA; V gene: TRBV14; CDR3 protein: ASSPSGTGGRGYT
CDR3 length: 11; clone size: NA; V gene: TRBV29-1; CDR3 protein: SSRGGWGTEAF
CDR3 length: 13; clone size: NA; V gene: TRBV27; CDR3 protein: ASSYVAGGPYEQY
CDR3 length: 12; clone size: once; V gene: TRBV27; CDR3 protein: ASSFLGQDNEQF
CDR3 length: 13; clone size: NA; V gene: TRBV5-1; CDR3 protein: ASSLTANSGNTIY
CDR3 length: 15; clone size: once; V gene: TRBV5-6; CDR3 protein: ASSLVGSGGGTETQY
CDR3 length: 9; clone size: few; V gene: TRBV5-6; CDR3 protein: ASSLDRGYT
CDR3 length: 13; clone size: NA; V gene: TRBV15; CDR3 protein: ATSSQDRVSTEAF
CDR3 length: 12; clone size: NA; V gene: TRBV19; CDR3 protein: ASSLGAANTEAF
CDR3 length: 12; clone size: NA; V gene: TRBV18; CDR3 protein: ASSLGQINQPQH